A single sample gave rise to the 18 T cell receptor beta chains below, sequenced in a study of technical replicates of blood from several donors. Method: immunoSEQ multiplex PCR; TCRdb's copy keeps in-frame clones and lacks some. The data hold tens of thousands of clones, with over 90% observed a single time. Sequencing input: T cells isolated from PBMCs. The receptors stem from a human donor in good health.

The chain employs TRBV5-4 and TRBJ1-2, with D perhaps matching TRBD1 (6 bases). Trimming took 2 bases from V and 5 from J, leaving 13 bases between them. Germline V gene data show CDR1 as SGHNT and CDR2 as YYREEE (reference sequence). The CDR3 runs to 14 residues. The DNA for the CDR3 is TGTGCCAGCAGCTTACAGGGTGTTGCGTATGGCTACACCTTC. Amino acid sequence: CASSLQGVAYGYTF.

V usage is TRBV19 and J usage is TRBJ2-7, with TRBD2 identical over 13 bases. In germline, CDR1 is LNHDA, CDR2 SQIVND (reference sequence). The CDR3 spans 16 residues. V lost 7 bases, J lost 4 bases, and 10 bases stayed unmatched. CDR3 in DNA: TGTGCCAGTACCGCCCCCAGACTAGCGGGAGGATACGAGCAGTACTTC. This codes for CASTAPRLAGGYEQYF.

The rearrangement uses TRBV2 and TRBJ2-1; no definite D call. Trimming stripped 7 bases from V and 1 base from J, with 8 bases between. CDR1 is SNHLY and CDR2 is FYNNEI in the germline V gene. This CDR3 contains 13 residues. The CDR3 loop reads CASNGYSYNEQFF. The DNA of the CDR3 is TGTGCCAGCAACGGGTATTCCTACAATGAGCAGTTCTTC.

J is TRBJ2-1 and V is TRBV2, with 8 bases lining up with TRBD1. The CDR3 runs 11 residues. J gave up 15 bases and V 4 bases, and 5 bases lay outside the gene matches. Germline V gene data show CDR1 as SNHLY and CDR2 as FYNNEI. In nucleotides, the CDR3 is TGTGCCAGCAGTGTGACAGGGGTGGGGTTCTTC. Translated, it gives CASSVTGVGFF.

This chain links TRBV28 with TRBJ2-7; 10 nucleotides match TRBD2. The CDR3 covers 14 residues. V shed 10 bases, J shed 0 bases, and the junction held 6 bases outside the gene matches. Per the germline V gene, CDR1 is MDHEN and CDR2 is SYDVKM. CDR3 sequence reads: CATAGLAASYEQYF. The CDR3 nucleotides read TGTGCCACCGCCGGACTAGCGGCCTCCTACGAGCAGTACTTC.

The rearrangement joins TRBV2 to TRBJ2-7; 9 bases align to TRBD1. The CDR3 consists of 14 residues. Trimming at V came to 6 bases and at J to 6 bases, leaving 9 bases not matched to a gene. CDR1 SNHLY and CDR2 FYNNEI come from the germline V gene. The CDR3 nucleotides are TGTGCCAGCAGCGTGGGACAGGGAAGGGGCGAGCAGTACTTC. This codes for CASSVGQGRGEQYF.

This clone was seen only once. As DNA, the CDR3 is TGTGCCAGCAGCTTAGGGACTACCTACGAGCAGTACTTC. It is translated as CASSLGTTYEQYF. The chain couples TRBV7-6 to TRBJ2-7; maybe TRBD2 (6 bases). The germline gives CDR1 SGHVS, CDR2 FNYEAQ. V lost 1 base to trimming and J lost 2 bases, with 6 bases between them. The CDR3 spans 13 residues.

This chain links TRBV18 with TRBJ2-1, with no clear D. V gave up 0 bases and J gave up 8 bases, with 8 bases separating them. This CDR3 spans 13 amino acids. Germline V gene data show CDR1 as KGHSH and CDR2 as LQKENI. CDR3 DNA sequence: TGTGCCAGCTCACCACCGGCTCTCGATGAGCAGTTCTTC. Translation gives CASSPPALDEQFF.

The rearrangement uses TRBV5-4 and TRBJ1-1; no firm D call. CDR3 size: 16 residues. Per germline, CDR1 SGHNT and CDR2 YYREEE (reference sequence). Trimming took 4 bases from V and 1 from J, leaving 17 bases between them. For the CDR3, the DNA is TGTGCCAGCAGCCAGACCACCAGGATGGCGAACACTGAAGCTTTCTTT. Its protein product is CASSQTTRMANTEAFF.

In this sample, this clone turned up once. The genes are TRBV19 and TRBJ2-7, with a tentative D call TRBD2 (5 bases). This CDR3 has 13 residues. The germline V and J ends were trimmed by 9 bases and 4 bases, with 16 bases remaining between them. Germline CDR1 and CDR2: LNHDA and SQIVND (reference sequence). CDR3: CASPGVKRYEQYF. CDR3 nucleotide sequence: TGTGCCAGCCCCGGGGTGAAGAGGTACGAGCAGTACTTC.

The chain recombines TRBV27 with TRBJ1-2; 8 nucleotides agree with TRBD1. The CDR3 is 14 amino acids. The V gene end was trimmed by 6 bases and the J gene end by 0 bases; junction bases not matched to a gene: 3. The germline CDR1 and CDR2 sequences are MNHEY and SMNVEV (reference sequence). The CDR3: CASRAGGSNYGYTF. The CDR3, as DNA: TGTGCCAGCAGGGCAGGGGGCTCTAACTATGGCTACACCTTC.

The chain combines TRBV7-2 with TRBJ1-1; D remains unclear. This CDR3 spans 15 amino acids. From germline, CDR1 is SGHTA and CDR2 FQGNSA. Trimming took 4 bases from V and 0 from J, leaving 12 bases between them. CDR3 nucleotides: TGTGCCAGCAGCTGGGGAGGCAGACTGAACACTGAAGCTTTCTTT. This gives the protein CASSWGGRLNTEAFF.

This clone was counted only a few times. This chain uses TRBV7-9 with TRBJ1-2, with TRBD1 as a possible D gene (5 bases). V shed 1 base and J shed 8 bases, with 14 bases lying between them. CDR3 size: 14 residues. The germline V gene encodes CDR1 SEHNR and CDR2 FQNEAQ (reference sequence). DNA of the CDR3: TGTGCCAGCAGCTTAGATGGCGGGGGTCGGGGCTACACCTTC. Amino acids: CASSLDGGGRGYTF.

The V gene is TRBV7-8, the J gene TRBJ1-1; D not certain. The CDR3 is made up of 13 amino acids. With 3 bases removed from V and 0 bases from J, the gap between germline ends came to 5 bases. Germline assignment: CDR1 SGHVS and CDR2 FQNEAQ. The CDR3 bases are TGTGCCAGCAGCTTCGCTATGAACACTGAAGCTTTCTTT. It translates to CASSFAMNTEAFF.

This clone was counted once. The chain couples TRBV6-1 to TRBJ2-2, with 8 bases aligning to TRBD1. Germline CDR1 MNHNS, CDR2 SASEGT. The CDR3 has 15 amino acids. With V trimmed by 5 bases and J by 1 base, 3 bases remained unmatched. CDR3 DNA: TGTGCCAGCAGTCGGACAGGGTGGAACACCGGGGAGCTGTTTTTT. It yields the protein CASSRTGWNTGELFF.

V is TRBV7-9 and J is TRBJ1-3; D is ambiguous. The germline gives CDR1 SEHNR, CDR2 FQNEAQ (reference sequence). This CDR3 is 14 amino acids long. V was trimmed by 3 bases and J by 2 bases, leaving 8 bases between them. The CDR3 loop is CASSFQAPGNTIYF. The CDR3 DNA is TGTGCCAGCAGCTTTCAGGCGCCTGGAAACACCATATATTTT.

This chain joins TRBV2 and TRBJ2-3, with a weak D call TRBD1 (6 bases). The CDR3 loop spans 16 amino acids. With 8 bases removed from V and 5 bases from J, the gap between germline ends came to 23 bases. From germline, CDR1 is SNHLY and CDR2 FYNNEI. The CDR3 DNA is TGTGCCAGCCCCACTTCTACCATTCAGGGGATAGATACGCAGTATTTT. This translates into CASPTSTIQGIDTQYF.

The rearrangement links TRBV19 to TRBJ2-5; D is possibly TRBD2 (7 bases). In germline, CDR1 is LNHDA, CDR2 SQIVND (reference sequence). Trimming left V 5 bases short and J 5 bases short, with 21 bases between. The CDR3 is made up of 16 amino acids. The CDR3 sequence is CASSRAKVGGGETQYF. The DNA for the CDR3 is TGTGCCAGTAGTCGGGCGAAAGTAGGGGGAGGGGAGACCCAGTACTTC. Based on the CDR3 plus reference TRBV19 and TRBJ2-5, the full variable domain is DGGITQSPKYLFRKEGQNVTLSCEQNLNHDAMYWYRQDPGQGLRLIYYSQIVNDFQKGDIAEGYSVSREKKESFPLTVTSAQKNPTAFYLCASSRAKVGGGETQYFGPGTRLLVL.